This TCR beta chain emerged from a study of blood T cells in healthy people across ages. Approximately 9.6 milliliters of peripheral blood were drawn from each donor into EDTA-treated tubes. A second PCR of about 6 to 12 cycles used a sample-barcoded 5' primer and a J-beta primer mix. Each sample provided no less than 3 million CDR3-containing paired-end reads. TCRdb reprocessed the 5' RACE reads via MiXCR and lists one record per CDR3 protein. The table lists about 580,000 distinct CDR3 sequences, around 48% of them singletons, with 20% to 25% in the top ten. This clonotype was recorded a few times. As yet, its antigen is unknown. This CDR3 region has 16 residues. The V gene's germline CDR1 is SEHNR and CDR2 FQNEAQ (reference sequence). V lost 6 bases and J 0 bases, leaving 15 bases between the germline ends. The study, taken as a whole, reports: Unsorted PBMCs blocked a conclusive comparison of naive and antigen-experienced cells.

The chain uses TRBV7-9 and TRBJ2-4, with D possibly matching TRBD1 (6 bases). Sequenced sample: blood. This TCR was recovered from a man of 80 years or more in good health. This chain's CDR3 is CASRSSGAVAKNIQYF. CDR3 coding DNA: TGTGCCAGCAGAAGCTCAGGGGCGGTAGCCAAAAACATTCAGTACTTC.